What follows are 27 T cell receptor beta chains derived from one specimen sequenced in a study of blood T cell repertoires in COVID-19. Sequencing was performed with immunoSEQ multiplex PCR; in TCRdb, only in-frame clones are kept and a portion is missing. The data hold 300,000 to 350,000 clones, with around 90% observed a single time. Sequencing was done on a sample of peripheral blood. The receptors shown here come from a man aged 25 to 40 with COVID-19, enrolled during active disease.

This chain links TRBV24-1 with TRBJ1-4, with TRBD1 matching 8 bases. The CDR3 consists of 14 residues. The ends lost 5 bases at V and 5 bases at J; junction bases unmatched: 3. CDR1 is KGHDR and CDR2 is SFDVKD in the germline V gene. CDR3 region: CATSGQGTNEKLFF. CDR3 coding DNA: TGTGCCACCAGTGGACAGGGGACGAATGAAAAACTGTTTTTT.

The V and J genes are TRBV5-1 and TRBJ2-7, with 7 bases aligning to TRBD1. V was clipped by 0 bases and J by 3 bases; unmatched bases: 12. The length of the CDR3 is 17 residues. In germline, CDR1 is SGHRS, CDR2 YFSETQ. The CDR3 coding sequence is TGCGCCAGCAGCTTGGCGATGGGTTGGGACAGACTCTACGAGCAGTACTTC. Translated, it gives CASSLAMGWDRLYEQYF.

CDR3 DNA sequence: TGTGCCAGTAGTCCCCAACCGGGGGGGCTGTTTTTT. It yields the protein CASSPQPGGLFF. The chain joins TRBV19 to TRBJ1-4; a weak D match, TRBD1 (5 bases). Germline-derived CDR1 and CDR2 are LNHDA and SQIVND (reference sequence). CDR3 length equals 12 residues. Trimming removed 5 bases from V and 14 bases from J, with 15 bases in between.

CDR3: CATSRDPTATGETQYF. CDR3 nucleotides: TGTGCCACCAGCAGAGATCCAACAGCAACCGGAGAGACCCAGTACTTC. The V call is TRBV15, the J call TRBJ2-5, with D uncertain. Germline CDR1 reads LNHNV; CDR2 reads YYDKDF (reference sequence). V was shortened by 0 bases and J by 4 bases, with 15 bases between the two germline ends. This CDR3 spans 16 amino acids.

The table lists this clone with a count of one. This chain uses TRBV4-1 with TRBJ1-4, with 8 bases aligning to TRBD1. The CDR3 is made up of 17 amino acids. Germline V CDR1 and CDR2: MGHRA, YSYEKL. The V gene end was trimmed by 5 bases and the J gene end by 6 bases; junction bases not matched to a gene: 14. The CDR3 sequence: CASSARWTGSLDEKLFF. The CDR3 nucleotides are TGCGCCAGCAGCGCCCGATGGACAGGGAGCTTGGATGAAAAACTGTTTTTT.

This sequence joins TRBV7-3 and TRBJ2-5; TRBD2 aligns across 10 bases. This CDR3 contains 16 residues. Germline loops: CDR1 SGHTA, CDR2 FQGTGA. Trimming removed 5 bases from V and 6 bases from J; junction bases left unmatched: 12. The CDR3 DNA sequence: TGTGCCAGCAGCGACAGCGGGGGGGCCCTGGAAAAGACCCAGTACTTC. Its translation: CASSDSGGALEKTQYF.

This chain connects TRBV27 to TRBJ1-6; no clear D. Trimming removed 4 bases from V and 8 bases from J, with 12 bases in between. Looked up from germline, CDR1 is MNHEY and CDR2 is SMNVEV (reference sequence). This CDR3 has 14 amino acids. CDR3 sequence reads: CASSWLGRDSPLHF. The DNA of the CDR3 is TGTGCCAGCAGTTGGTTGGGGAGGGATTCACCCCTCCACTTT.

Only one count was recorded for this clone. The chain links TRBV6-5 to TRBJ2-5; 7 nucleotides line up with TRBD1. The V segment lost 6 bases and the J segment 4 bases; nucleotides outside the gene matches: 5. Per the germline V gene, CDR1 is MNHEY and CDR2 is SVGAGI. The CDR3 has 13 amino acids. The chain's CDR3 is CASSWTGGETQYF. Here the CDR3 DNA reads TGTGCCAGCAGCTGGACAGGTGGAGAGACCCAGTACTTC.

The CDR3 DNA is TGTGCCAGCACCCGGGAAACCACCAACTACGAGCAGTACTTC. Its translation: CASTRETTNYEQYF. This chain connects TRBV7-9 to TRBJ2-7; possible D gene TRBD2, 5 bases. V lost 7 bases and J 3 bases, leaving 16 bases between the germline ends. CDR3 size: 14 residues. From germline, CDR1 is SEHNR and CDR2 FQNEAQ (reference sequence).

The rearrangement links TRBV3-1 (or the pseudogene TRBV3-2) to TRBJ1-2; 9 nucleotides line up with TRBD1. After removal of 1 base from V and 2 bases from J, the junction contained 5 bases not matched to a gene. Germline lookup yields CDR1 LGHDT and CDR2 YNNKEL (reference sequence). The CDR3 sequence is 16 residues long. The DNA for the CDR3 is TGTGCCAGCAGCCAAGGATTACAGGGGGCGAACTATGGCTACACCTTC. Translated, it gives CASSQGLQGANYGYTF.

The chain has TRBV4-1 and TRBJ1-1; maybe TRBD1 (5 bases). The CDR3 is 15 residues long. V lost 2 bases and J 0 bases, leaving 10 bases between the germline ends. CDR1 and CDR2 from the germline V gene are MGHRA and YSYEKL. DNA of the CDR3: TGCGCCAGCAGCCAACCGGGACTCCTGAACACTGAAGCTTTCTTT. Amino acids: CASSQPGLLNTEAFF.

The V call is TRBV6-5, the J call TRBJ1-6; D gene uncertain. Trimming took 7 bases from V and 6 from J, leaving 7 bases between them. The CDR3 covers 12 residues. Germline V gene sequence: CDR1 MNHEY, CDR2 SVGAGI. The CDR3 DNA sequence: TGTGCCAGCAAACTGAGTAATTCACCCCTCCACTTT. Its protein is CASKLSNSPLHF.

This chain links TRBV28 with TRBJ2-7, with 8 bases matching TRBD2. The germline CDR1 and CDR2 sequences are MDHEN and SYDVKM. Trimming took 3 bases from V and 2 from J; bases not matched to a gene: 6. The CDR3 is made up of 15 amino acids. This chain's CDR3 is CASSFVAGPTYEQYF. The CDR3 DNA reads as TGTGCCAGCAGTTTCGTAGCGGGACCCACCTACGAGCAGTACTTC.

The V and J genes are TRBV7-9 and TRBJ2-5; D perhaps matches TRBD1 (5 bases). CDR3 length: 15 amino acids. CDR1 and CDR2 (germline): SEHNR, FQNEAQ (reference sequence). Trimming removed 1 base at V and 0 bases at J, with 9 bases between. The DNA of the CDR3 is TGTGCCAGCAGCTTAGGGACACGGTACCAAGAGACCCAGTACTTC. This codes for CASSLGTRYQETQYF.

The V and J genes are TRBV7-9 and TRBJ2-7; D possibly corresponds to TRBD2 (5 bases). The CDR3 covers 14 residues. Germline CDR1 SEHNR, CDR2 FQNEAQ (reference sequence). Trimming removed 4 bases from V and 5 bases from J, with 15 bases in between. CDR3 coding DNA: TGTGCCAGCAGCTCAACTAGAAGCTATGACGAGCAGTACTTC. Translating it yields CASSSTRSYDEQYF.

This chain joins TRBV28 and TRBJ1-1, with D hard to call. Germline-derived CDR1 and CDR2 are MDHEN and SYDVKM. CDR3 length equals 15 residues. Trimming shortened V by 1 base and J by 6 bases, and 15 bases separated the two germline ends. CDR3 residues: CASSLLIAVRAEAFF. The CDR3 DNA reads as TGTGCCAGCAGTTTATTAATCGCCGTTCGGGCTGAAGCTTTCTTT.

V and J are TRBV29-1 and TRBJ1-1; D uncertain. The CDR3 runs to 14 residues. Trimming took 7 bases from V and 0 from J, leaving 15 bases between them. The germline gives CDR1 SQVTM, CDR2 ANQGSEA. CDR3 DNA sequence: TGCAGCGCTACCATTAGCCCCATGAACACTGAAGCTTTCTTT. This encodes CSATISPMNTEAFF.

This clone was recorded once. J is TRBJ2-1 and V is TRBV14, with 15 bases fitting TRBD2. Losses at the gene ends were 4 bases for V and 4 bases for J; bases not matched to a gene: 8. Per germline, CDR1 SGHDN and CDR2 FVKESK. This CDR3 is 18 amino acids long. Here the CDR3 DNA reads TGTGCCAGCAGCCCGGGACTAGCGGGGGGCTCTGTGTACAATGAGCAGTTCTTC. As protein: CASSPGLAGGSVYNEQFF.

This clone was counted once. The chain recombines TRBV6-2 or TRBV6-3 with TRBJ2-3; 14 bases line up with TRBD2. CDR3 size: 19 residues. Germline V gene sequence: CDR1 MNHEY, CDR2 SVGEGT. V shed 4 bases and J 4 bases; nucleotides not matched to a gene: 13. Written as DNA, the CDR3 is TGTGCCAGCAGTTCCTACCGGACTAGCGGGGGGAGCAAACCAGATACGCAGTATTTT. Protein: CASSSYRTSGGSKPDTQYF.

The chain employs TRBV29-1 and TRBJ1-5, with 7 bases aligning to TRBD1. The germline V gene has CDR1 SQVTM and CDR2 ANQGSEA. The CDR3 has 13 amino acids. The V segment lost 6 bases and the J segment 7 bases; nucleotides outside the gene matches: 9. CDR3 protein: CSVRTGFDQPQHF. CDR3 DNA: TGCAGCGTGCGGACAGGATTCGACCAGCCCCAGCATTTT.

CDR3 bases: TGTGCCAGCAGCCTTAAGGGGACTAGCGGGACTTACTCTGGGGCCAACGTCCTGACTTTC. Its protein is CASSLKGTSGTYSGANVLTF. The J gene is TRBJ2-6, the V gene TRBV7-6; TRBD2 aligns across 13 bases. The CDR3 consists of 20 residues. The V and J ends lost 5 bases and 0 bases, in that order; junction bases with no gene match: 10. Germline V gene data show CDR1 as SGHVS and CDR2 as FNYEAQ.

This chain connects TRBV9 to TRBJ2-7; weak D call: TRBD2 (6 bases). The CDR3 contains 14 residues. The V gene lost 3 bases and the J gene lost 7 bases, with 17 bases spanning the gap. Germline lookup yields CDR1 SGDLS and CDR2 YYNGEE. This CDR3 reads CASSAPEGPREQYF. DNA of the CDR3: TGTGCCAGCAGCGCCCCGGAGGGACCTCGGGAGCAGTACTTC.

The rearrangement joins TRBV28 to TRBJ2-7; 9 bases fit TRBD1. V shed 5 bases, J shed 3 bases, and the junction held 11 bases outside the gene matches. CDR1 is MDHEN and CDR2 is SYDVKM in the germline V gene. The CDR3 sequence is 16 residues long. The DNA for the CDR3 is TGTGCCAGCAGTCCATGGGGACAGGGTGGAGGCTACGAGCAGTACTTC. Protein product: CASSPWGQGGGYEQYF. Full variable domain (outside the CDR3, taken from reference TRBV28 and TRBJ2-7): DVKVTQSSRYLVKRTGEKVFLECVQDMDHENMFWYRQDPGLGLRLIYFSYDVKMKEKGDIPEGYSVSREKKERFSLILESASTNQTSMYLCASSPWGQGGGYEQYFGPGTRLTVT.

The CDR3 DNA reads as TGCAGCGTAGTATACAGGGAGGGGAAAGAGACCCAGTACTTC. Translation: CSVVYREGKETQYF. The chain uses TRBV29-1 and TRBJ2-5; possible D gene TRBD2, 7 bases. Trimming took 6 bases from V and 3 from J, leaving 17 bases between them. Germline CDR1 is SQVTM and CDR2 is ANQGSEA. The CDR3 consists of 14 residues.

This clone was observed a handful of times. The chain couples TRBV6-6 to TRBJ2-4; D is perhaps TRBD2 (7 bases). V was clipped by 11 bases and J by 6 bases, with 20 bases between them. Germline CDR1 MNHNY, CDR2 SVGAGI (reference sequence). The CDR3 sequence is 14 residues long. The CDR3 protein is CAVTLRGAGNIQYF. CDR3 nucleotides: TGTGCCGTCACCCTCCGGGGGGCGGGAAACATTCAGTACTTC.

V gene TRBV27 combines with J gene TRBJ2-7; D is unresolved. Trimming removed 6 bases at V and 0 bases at J, with 6 bases between. CDR3 length: 12 amino acids. Germline-derived CDR1 and CDR2 are MNHEY and SMNVEV (reference sequence). The CDR3 DNA reads as TGTGCCAGCAGCCTTAGCTCCTACGAGCAGTACTTC. This translates into CASSLSSYEQYF.

CDR3 residues: CASSQENLGRYGYTF. The CDR3, as DNA: TGCGCCAGCAGCCAAGAGAATCTGGGGCGGTATGGCTACACCTTC. The V call is TRBV4-1, the J call TRBJ1-2, with D tentatively TRBD1 (5 bases). Trimming took off 0 bases at V and 5 bases at J, with 13 bases between the two ends. CDR3 length: 15 residues. Germline CDR1 and CDR2: MGHRA and YSYEKL.